A selection of T cell receptor beta chains follows, all from one sample in a study of CD8+CD57+ T cells in acquired aplastic anemia. TCRdb re-called the reads through MiXCR, storing one row per CDR3 protein. The sample yields some 180,000 distinct CDR3 sequences, 40% to 50% seen once. Source material: sorted CD4+, CD8+, or CD8+CD57+ T cells (not recorded which) from PBMCs. These receptors all come from a human donor in good health. Each CDR3 is given with its conserved first and last residue.

v_call cdr3_aa
TRBV5-5 CASRHNAGPNEKLFF
TRBV19 CASSIVRGANQPQHF
TRBV7-2 CASSQARGASYEQYF
TRBV19 CASSGTSSSYNEQFF
TRBV19 CASSLASQETQYF
TRBV7-9 CASSPAGHHQETQYF
TRBV15 CATSRDQFSVIGGGYTF
TRBV11-2 CASSLGSTRGGTDTQYF
TRBV5-4 CASSSTRSTDTQYF
TRBV29-1 CSATADGSNQPQHF
TRBV20-1 CSAMTDSYEQYF
TRBV10-3 CAISESIREGTEAFF
TRBV7-3 CASSLQASYTEAFF
TRBV29-1 CSASGTDYTEAFF
TRBV10-2 CASSVDSGLAGYNEQFF
TRBV2 CALLSTLANYGYTF
TRBV7-3 CASSLRQNTDTQYF
TRBV12-3/TRBV12-4 CASRLLETQYF
TRBV9 CASSVNLNSYEQYF
TRBV10-3 CAISDTPGLLNQQYF
TRBV20-1 CSARYPGGSSYNEQFF
TRBV30 CAWSQGSHYGYTF
TRBV10-3 CAIRGTGGDTGELFF
TRBV20-1 CSAPQLTSGTYEQYF
TRBV14 CASSPGQGRGAFF
TRBV20-1 CSASHGTQETQYF
TRBV9 CASSVDGRGTKETQYF
TRBV11-3 CASSLVRSRTEAFF
TRBV2 CASSEGQVGRYEQYF
TRBV5-1 CASAERRSSYNEQFF
TRBV5-1 CASRPGQGAEYSPLHF
TRBV19 CASNRALSNQPQHF
TRBV5-1 CASTRDSFTDTQYF
TRBV6-5 CASSYGTPDYNEQFF
TRBV12-3/TRBV12-4 CASSLRGWTDTQYF